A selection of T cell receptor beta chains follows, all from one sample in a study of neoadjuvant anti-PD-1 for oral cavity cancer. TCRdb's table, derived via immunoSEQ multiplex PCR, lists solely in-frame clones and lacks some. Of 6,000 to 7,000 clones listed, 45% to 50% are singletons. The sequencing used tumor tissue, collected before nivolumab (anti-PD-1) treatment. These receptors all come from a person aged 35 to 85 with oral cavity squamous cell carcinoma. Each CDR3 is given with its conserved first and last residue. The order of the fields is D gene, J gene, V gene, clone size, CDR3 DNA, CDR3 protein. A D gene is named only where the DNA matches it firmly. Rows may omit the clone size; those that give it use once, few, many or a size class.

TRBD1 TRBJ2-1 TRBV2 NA TGTGCCAGCAGACAGGGGGAAGCCTACAATGAGCAGTTCTTC CASRQGEAYNEQFF
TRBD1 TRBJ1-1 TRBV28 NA TGTGCCAGCAGTTTATTGCTGGGACAGGGAATTATGGCTTTCTTT CASSLLLGQGIMAFF
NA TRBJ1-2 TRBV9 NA TGTGCCAGCCCCTCCGAGTGGGGCATCTATGGCTACACCTTC CASPSEWGIYGYTF
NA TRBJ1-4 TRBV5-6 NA TGTGCCAGCAGCTCCATCACAGGGTTCTCTGAAAAACTGTTTTTT CASSSITGFSEKLFF
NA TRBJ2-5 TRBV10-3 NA TGTGCCATCAATGGGGGGCCCGGAGAGACCCAGTACTTC CAINGGPGETQYF
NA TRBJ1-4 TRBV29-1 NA TGCAGCGTTGAAAAATTGGGACCCAATAATGAAAAACTGTTTTTT CSVEKLGPNNEKLFF
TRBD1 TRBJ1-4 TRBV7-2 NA TGTGCCAGCAGCTTAACCGACAGGGAGAGTGAAAAACTGTTTTTT CASSLTDRESEKLFF
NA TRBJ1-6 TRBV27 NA TGTGCCAGCAGTGCCACAGGGAGCTCCTATAATTCACCCCTCCACTTT CASSATGSSYNSPLHF
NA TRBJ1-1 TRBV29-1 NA TGCAGCGTTGAAGGGAACACGAACACTGAAGCTTTCTTT CSVEGNTNTEAFF
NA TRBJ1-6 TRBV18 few TGTGCCAGCTCACCATGGGGAGGGCAAAATAATTCACCCCTCCACTTT CASSPWGGQNNSPLHF
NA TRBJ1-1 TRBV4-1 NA TGCGCCAGCAGCCAATGGGCAGGGCCCACTGAAGCTTTCTTT CASSQWAGPTEAFF
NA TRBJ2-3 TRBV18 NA TGTGCCAGCTCACCAGTCGAGGGGTCTAGCACAGATACGCAGTATTTT CASSPVEGSSTDTQYF
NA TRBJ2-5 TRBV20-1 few TGCAGTGTGAAGGGCGGAGAGACCCAGTACTTC CSVKGGETQYF
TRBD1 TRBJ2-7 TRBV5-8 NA TGTGCCAGCAGCTCAAGGACAGGGTTGGGCTACGAGCAGTACTTC CASSSRTGLGYEQYF
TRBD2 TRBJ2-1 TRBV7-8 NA TGTGCCAGCAGCTACTCCGCAACTAGCGGGGGACGATGTGTCTTC CASSYSATSGGRCVF
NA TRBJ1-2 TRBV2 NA TGTGCCAGCAGTGCACCGGGCCCCGGCGGCTATGGCTACACCTTC CASSAPGPGGYGYTF
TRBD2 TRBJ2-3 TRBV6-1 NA TGTGCCAGCAGTTTTAAGACTAGCCCAGATACGCAGTATTTT CASSFKTSPDTQYF
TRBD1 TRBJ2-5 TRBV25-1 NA TGTGCCAGCAGTGCCGACAGGGGGCTGGGAGAGACCCAGTACTTC CASSADRGLGETQYF
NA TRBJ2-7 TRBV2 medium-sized TGTGCCAGCCAGGAAGGGTTTACCTACGAGCAGTACTTC CASQEGFTYEQYF
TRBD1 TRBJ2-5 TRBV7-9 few TGTGCCAGCAGCCACAGACAGGGAAAACAGGAGACCCAGTACTTC CASSHRQGKQETQYF
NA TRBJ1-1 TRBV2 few TGTGCCAGCAGTGTGGGGTATACTGAAGCTTTCTTT CASSVGYTEAFF
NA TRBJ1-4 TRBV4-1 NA TGCGCCAGCAGCCATCCCGCCGGGGGATTTGAAAAACTGTTTTTT CASSHPAGGFEKLFF
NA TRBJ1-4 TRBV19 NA TGTGCCAGTAGTGGGGGGATTAACCATGAAAAACTGTTTTTT CASSGGINHEKLFF
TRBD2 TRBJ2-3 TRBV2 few TGTGCCAGCGTTAGTAGCGGGGGGCCAGGGGATACGCAGTATTTT CASVSSGGPGDTQYF
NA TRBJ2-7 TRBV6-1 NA TGTGCCAGCAGTTTAGGAATGGGGCAGTACTTC CASSLGMGQYF
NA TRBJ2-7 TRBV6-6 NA TGTGCCAGCAGTTACTTAAGAGGGAGCGAGCAGTACTTC CASSYLRGSEQYF
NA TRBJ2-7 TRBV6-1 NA TGTGCCAGCAGGATAAGTTACGAGCAGTACTTC CASRISYEQYF
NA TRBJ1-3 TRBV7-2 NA TGTGCCAGCAGCTTAGCGGGCTCTAGCTCTGGAAACACCATATATTTT CASSLAGSSSGNTIYF
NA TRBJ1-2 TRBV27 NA TGTGCCACCACTTTAGGGGAGGGTGGCTACACCTTC CATTLGEGGYTF
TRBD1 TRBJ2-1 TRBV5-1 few TGCGCCAGCAGCTACGGGACAGGTTCGGGGGAGCAGTTCTTC CASSYGTGSGEQFF
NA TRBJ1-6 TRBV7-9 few TGTGCCAGCAGCCCGTGGGAGTACAATTCACCCCTCCACTTT CASSPWEYNSPLHF
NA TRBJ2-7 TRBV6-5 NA TGTGCCAGCAGAAGAGACGGAAGCTCCTACGAGCAGTACTTC CASRRDGSSYEQYF
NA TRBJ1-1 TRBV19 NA TGTGCCAGTACCCAGCCAGCCGTGAACACTGAAGCTTTCTTT CASTQPAVNTEAFF
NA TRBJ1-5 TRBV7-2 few TGTGCCAGCAGCTTAGAAACCGGACGGACTTGGGCAGCTCAGCCCCAGCATTTT CASSLETGRTWAAQPQHF
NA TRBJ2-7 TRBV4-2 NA TGTGCCAGCAGCCAAGAGATGAGGGGCCCCCACTACGAGCAGTACTTC CASSQEMRGPHYEQYF
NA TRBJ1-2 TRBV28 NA TGTGCCAGCAGTCACCCAGGGGTAGTTGGCTACACCTTC CASSHPGVVGYTF
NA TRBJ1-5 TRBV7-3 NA TGTGCCAGCAGCTTAGTGGACTATATCCAGCCCCAGCATTTT CASSLVDYIQPQHF
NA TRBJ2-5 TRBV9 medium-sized TGTGCCAGCAGCGTAGAGGTAGGGCGGGAGACCCAGTACTTC CASSVEVGRETQYF
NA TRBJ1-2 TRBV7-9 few TGTGCCAGCAGCTTAGACGAGGCCCCCGGCTACACCTTC CASSLDEAPGYTF
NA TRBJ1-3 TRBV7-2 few TGTGCCAGCAGCTTAGTTCTGGCAGGGCCTGGAAACACCATATATTTT CASSLVLAGPGNTIYF
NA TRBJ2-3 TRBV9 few TGTGCCAGCAGCGTAGGAGGTATAAGCACAGATACGCAGTATTTT CASSVGGISTDTQYF
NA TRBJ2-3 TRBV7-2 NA TGTGCCAGCAGGCGGTCGGGCGCAGATACGCAGTATTTT CASRRSGADTQYF
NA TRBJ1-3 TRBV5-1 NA TGCGCCAGCAGCTTGGACACAGGCGCTGGAAACACCATATATTTT CASSLDTGAGNTIYF
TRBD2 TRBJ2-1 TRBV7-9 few TGTGCCAGCAGCTCTCGCGGGGGGCGGGACAATGAGCAGTTCTTC CASSSRGGRDNEQFF
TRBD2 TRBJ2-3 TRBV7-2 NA TGTGCCAGCAGCCTACCGACTAGCGGGGTAGATACGCAGTATTTT CASSLPTSGVDTQYF
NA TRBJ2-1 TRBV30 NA TGTGCCTGGATGTCGGCCATTACCGTGGACCTCTTCAATGAGCAGTTCTTC CAWMSAITVDLFNEQFF
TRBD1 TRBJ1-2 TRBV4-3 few TGCGCCAGCAGCCACGACAGGGACTATGGCTACACCTTC CASSHDRDYGYTF
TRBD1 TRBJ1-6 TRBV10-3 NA TGTGCCATCAGTGGCGGGACAGAAAATAATTCACCCCTCCACTTT CAISGGTENNSPLHF